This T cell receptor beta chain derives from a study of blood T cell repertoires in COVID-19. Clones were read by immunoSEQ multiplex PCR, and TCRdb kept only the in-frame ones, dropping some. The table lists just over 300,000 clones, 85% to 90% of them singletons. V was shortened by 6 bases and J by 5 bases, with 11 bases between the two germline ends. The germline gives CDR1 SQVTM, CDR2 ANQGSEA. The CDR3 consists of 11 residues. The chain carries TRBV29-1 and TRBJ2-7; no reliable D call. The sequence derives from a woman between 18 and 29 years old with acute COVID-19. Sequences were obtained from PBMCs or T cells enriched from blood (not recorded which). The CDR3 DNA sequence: TGCAGCGTGGCGGAGTTGGACGAGCAGTACTTC. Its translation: CSVAELDEQYF.